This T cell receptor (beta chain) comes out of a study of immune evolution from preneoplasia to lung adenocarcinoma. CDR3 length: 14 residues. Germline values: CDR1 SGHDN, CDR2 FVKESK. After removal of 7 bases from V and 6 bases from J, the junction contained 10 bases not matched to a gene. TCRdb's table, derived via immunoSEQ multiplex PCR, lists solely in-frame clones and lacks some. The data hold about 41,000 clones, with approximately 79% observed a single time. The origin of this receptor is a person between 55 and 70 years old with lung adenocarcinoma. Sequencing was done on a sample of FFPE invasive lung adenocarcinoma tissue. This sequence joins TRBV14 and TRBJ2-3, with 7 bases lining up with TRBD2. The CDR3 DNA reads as TGTGCCAGCACTGGCGGGGTGCGGGGGGATACGCAGTATTTT. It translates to CASTGGVRGDTQYF.